This is a list of T cell receptor beta chains from one sample in a study of T cell changes during pregnancy in multiple sclerosis. Data came from immunoSEQ multiplex PCR; TCRdb stores just in-frame clones and leaves some out. The sample holds fewer than 85,000 clones; 93% are singletons and the top ten take under 3%. The sample in question was peripheral blood, obtained in the second trimester of pregnancy. The origin of the receptors is a female donor with multiple sclerosis, enrolled in a pregnancy study. The CDR3 runs from the conserved cysteine through the conserved F or W. The D gene is left open where the match is weak. Clone size is not always given. Where it is, it says once, few, many or a class for expanded clones.

CASSADRGGTDTQYF,TGTGCCAGCAGCGCGGACAGGGGGGGAACAGATACGCAGTATTTT,.,15,TRBV9,TRBD1,TRBJ2-3
CASSLEGSGNTIYF,TGTGCCAGCAGCCTTGAGGGCTCTGGAAACACCATATATTTT,.,14,TRBV6-6,.,TRBJ1-3
CASSLDGTPNTEAFF,TGTGCCAGCAGCTTAGATGGGACACCGAACACTGAAGCTTTCTTT,few,15,TRBV11-2,.,TRBJ1-1
CASSYQSQFDEQYF,TGTGCCAGCAGTTATCAGTCCCAGTTCGACGAGCAGTACTTC,.,14,TRBV6-5,.,TRBJ2-7
CASSLNRVAEAFF,TGTGCCAGCAGCTTAAACAGGGTCGCAGAAGCTTTCTTT,.,13,TRBV11-3,.,TRBJ1-1
CSARDGGIMYF,TGCAGTGCTAGAGATGGGGGGATAATGTACTTC,.,11,TRBV20-1,.,TRBJ2-7
CASSTDSHGGNTIYF,TGCGCCAGCAGCACGGACAGCCACGGTGGAAACACCATATATTTT,.,15,TRBV5-1,.,TRBJ1-3
CASSDRGGIITEAFF,TGTGCCAGCAGTGATAGGGGGGGAATAATAACTGAAGCTTTCTTT,.,15,TRBV2,.,TRBJ1-1
CASRRANTEAFF,TGTGCCAGCAGGAGGGCGAACACTGAAGCTTTCTTT,.,12,TRBV5-8,.,TRBJ1-1
CASSPTNLGVGYTF,TGTGCCAGCAGCCCAACTAATCTAGGGGTTGGCTACACCTTC,.,14,TRBV7-2,.,TRBJ1-2
CASRDHGTDRNSNEQFF,TGTGCCAGTCGTGATCACGGTACGGACAGGAATAGCAATGAGCAGTTCTTC,.,17,TRBV19,TRBD1,TRBJ2-1
CASSLSAVPNSPLHF,TGTGCCAGCAGCTTATCGGCGGTCCCCAATTCACCCCTCCACTTT,.,15,TRBV7-9,.,TRBJ1-6
CASSRGQGDEQYF,TGTGCCAGCAGCCGCGGACAGGGGGACGAGCAGTACTTC,.,13,TRBV5-8,TRBD1,TRBJ2-7
CASSALAGGGTDTQYF,TGTGCCAGCAGTGCTCTAGCGGGGGGGGGCACAGATACGCAGTATTTT,.,16,TRBV6-4,TRBD2,TRBJ2-3
CASSLANQGQTEAFF,TGTGCCAGCAGCTTAGCGAATCAGGGGCAGACTGAAGCTTTCTTT,.,15,TRBV7-8,.,TRBJ1-1
CASSRKKAGYQETQYF,TGTGCCAGTAGTCGGAAAAAAGCGGGGTACCAAGAGACCCAGTACTTC,.,16,TRBV19,TRBD2,TRBJ2-5
CSVEGYQGLTTEAFF,TGCAGCGTTGAAGGGTATCAGGGGCTGACCACTGAAGCTTTCTTT,.,15,TRBV29-1,.,TRBJ1-1
CASSRQEGLEPQHF,TGTGCCAGCTCACGCCAGGAGGGACTGGAACCCCAGCATTTT,.,14,TRBV18,.,TRBJ1-5
CSVGPAGTPANYGYTF,TGCAGCGTTGGGCCCGCGGGAACCCCGGCAAACTATGGCTACACCTTC,.,16,TRBV29-1,.,TRBJ1-2
CASRRDRDTDTQYF,TGTGCCAGCCGCCGGGACAGGGACACAGATACGCAGTATTTT,.,14,TRBV7-3,TRBD1,TRBJ2-3
CASSYVTAAMNTEAFF,TGTGCCAGCAGTTACGTGACAGCCGCTATGAACACTGAAGCTTTCTTT,.,16,TRBV6-5,.,TRBJ1-1
CASSARVAGELFF,TGTGCCAGCAGCGCCCGGGTCGCCGGGGAGCTGTTTTTT,.,13,TRBV9,.,TRBJ2-2
CATSKGGQASGELFF,TGTGCCACCAGCAAAGGGGGACAGGCGTCCGGGGAGCTGTTTTTT,.,15,TRBV15,TRBD1,TRBJ2-2
CASSYRGGSEKLFF,TGCGCCAGCAGCTACAGGGGCGGTAGTGAAAAACTGTTTTTT,.,14,TRBV5-1,TRBD1,TRBJ1-4
CASSPLGRTNEKLFF,TGTGCCAGCAGCCCCCTGGGGAGGACTAATGAAAAACTGTTTTTT,.,15,TRBV2,.,TRBJ1-4
CASSPGRLEGQPQHF,TGTGCCAGCTCACCAGGACGCCTTGAGGGTCAGCCCCAGCATTTT,.,15,TRBV18,.,TRBJ1-5
CASSPGTGDNSPLHF,TGTGCCAGCTCACCCGGGACAGGGGATAATTCACCCCTCCACTTT,once,15,TRBV18,TRBD1,TRBJ1-6
CASSEALRGLGEKLFF,TGTGCCAGCAGTGAAGCGCTTAGGGGGCTGGGTGAAAAACTGTTTTTT,.,16,TRBV6-1,TRBD1,TRBJ1-4
CASSNALGGSYEQYF,TGTGCCAGCAGCAACGCCCTCGGGGGCTCCTACGAGCAGTACTTC,once,15,TRBV6-1,.,TRBJ2-7
CSVEDQMKDPSGYTF,TGCAGCGTTGAAGACCAAATGAAGGACCCTAGCGGCTACACCTTC,once,15,TRBV29-1,.,TRBJ1-2
CASSLLAGDETQYF,TGTGCCAGCAGTTTACTAGCGGGGGATGAGACCCAGTACTTC,.,14,TRBV13,TRBD2,TRBJ2-5
CASSLHFGVDEAFF,TGTGCCAGCAGCTTACATTTCGGGGTGGATGAAGCTTTCTTT,.,14,TRBV7-9,.,TRBJ1-1
CSATGQAPYNEQFF,TGCAGCGCCACGGGACAGGCCCCCTACAATGAGCAGTTCTTC,.,14,TRBV29-1,TRBD1,TRBJ2-1
CASSRGRGGPQETQYF,TGTGCCAGCTCCCGGGGCCGGGGGGGCCCGCAGGAGACCCAGTACTTC,.,16,TRBV11-2,TRBD2,TRBJ2-5
CASSLGGTDTQYF,TGCGCCAGCAGCCTCGGAGGCACAGATACGCAGTATTTT,.,13,TRBV5-1,.,TRBJ2-3